This passage covers 3 T cell receptor beta chains from one sample sequenced in a study of Graves' ophthalmopathy and Graves' hyperthyroidism. Using RNA transcripts, the TCR beta CDR3 regions were amplified. A first-round RT-PCR used HTBI primers, followed by a second-round multiplex PCR. A single record per CDR3 protein comes from TCRdb applying MiXCR to the multiplex PCR reads. This table holds roughly 700,000 distinct CDR3 sequences, roughly two fifths found once. Sequenced: peripheral blood. These receptors all come from an adult man with Graves' ophthalmopathy.

The chain employs TRBV20-1 and TRBJ1-1; D might be TRBD1 (6 bases). Germline CDR1 is DFQATT and CDR2 is SNEGSKA (reference sequence). This CDR3 has 14 amino acids. Trimming left V 4 bases short and J 6 bases short, with 18 bases between. Here the CDR3 reads CSATEVAGAPEAFF. The CDR3 coding sequence is TGCAGTGCTACCGAGGTGGCAGGGGCGCCTGAAGCTTTCTTT.

Points on this clonotype: A much more abundant neighbour one base away suggests this may be a read error. The chain is built from TRBV7-2 and TRBJ2-7, with 7 bases that match TRBD1. V shed 3 bases and J 5 bases; nucleotides not matched to a gene: 1. Germline V CDR1 and CDR2: SGHTA, FQGNSA. The CDR3 spans 12 residues. The CDR3 protein is CASSFDRDEQYF. The CDR3, as DNA: TGTGCCAGCAGCTTTGACAGGGACGAGCAGTACTTC.

This clonotype occurred a few times. The chain uses TRBV5-4 and TRBJ2-6, with D possibly TRBD2 on 5 matching bases. This CDR3 contains 15 residues. V was trimmed by 8 bases and J by 3 bases, leaving 15 bases between them. The germline gives CDR1 SGHNT, CDR2 YYREEE (reference sequence). CDR3 amino acids: CASHSLGDGANVLTF. Here the CDR3 DNA reads TGTGCCAGTCATTCTCTCGGGGATGGGGCCAACGTCCTGACTTTC.